One sample yielded the 4 T cell receptor beta chains listed below, sequenced in a study of post-analysis software for immune sequencing data. General observations from the study: Comparison of patients with controls showed about 5 TRBV segments more frequent in patients, TRBV5-6, TRBV5-1 and TRBV20-1 among them.

TCR beta cDNA libraries included unique molecular identifiers. TCRdb redid the calling of the PCR reads with MiXCR, one entry per CDR3 protein. Of hundreds of thousands of distinct CDR3 sequences listed, roughly 29% are singletons. No cognate antigen is known for these TCRs. Sample: blood. The receptor source for this set is a girl aged 10 to 17 with multiple sclerosis.

In its sample, this clonotype was seen a few times. The rearrangement joins TRBV7-2 to TRBJ2-1, with 12 bases aligning to TRBD2. CDR1 is SGHTA and CDR2 is FQGNSA in the germline V gene. Losses at the gene ends were 5 bases for V and 9 bases for J; bases not matched to a gene: 8. The CDR3 runs to 15 residues. CDR3 nucleotides: TGTGCCAGCAGCCGACTAGCGGGAGAGGGCGGTGAGCAGTTCTTC. Its translation: CASSRLAGEGGEQFF. Complete variable domain (other parts from reference TRBV7-2 and TRBJ2-1): GAGVSQSPSNKVTEKGKDVELRCDPISGHTALYWYRQSLGQGLEFLIYFQGNSAPDKSGLPSDRFSAERTGGSVSTLTIQRTQQEDSAVYLCASSRLAGEGGEQFFGPGTRLTVL.

The chain employs TRBV6-5 and TRBJ2-7; the D call may be TRBD1 or TRBD2 (5 bases each). Trimming cost V 0 bases and J 7 bases, with 25 bases left between them. The germline V gene encodes CDR1 MNHEY and CDR2 SVGAGI. The CDR3 has 18 amino acids. The CDR3 spells CASSYSMGPTRSYNEQYF. The CDR3 nucleotides are TGTGCCAGCAGTTACTCAATGGGACCGACTCGATCCTACAATGAGCAGTACTTC.

This clonotype showed up just once. This sequence joins TRBV5-1 and TRBJ2-3, with a tentative D call TRBD2 (5 bases). CDR3 length: 13 amino acids. Trimming cost V 5 bases and J 2 bases, with 9 bases left between them. CDR1 and CDR2 from the germline V gene are SGHRS and YFSETQ. For the CDR3, the DNA is TGCGCCAGCAGACTAGAATTCACAGATACGCAGTATTTT. This encodes CASRLEFTDTQYF.

The table lists this clonotype with many counts. This CDR3 reads CSARIAGDSYNEQFF. In DNA form, the CDR3 reads TGCAGTGCTAGGATAGCGGGGGATTCCTACAATGAGCAGTTCTTC. This rearrangement joins TRBV20-1 to TRBJ2-1; 9 nucleotides agree with TRBD2. This CDR3 has 15 amino acids. Germline V gene sequence: CDR1 DFQATT, CDR2 SNEGSKA (reference sequence). Trimming removed 3 bases from V and 1 base from J; junction bases left unmatched: 4.